This T cell receptor beta chain was documented in a study of blood T cell repertoires in COVID-19. Per the authors' pipeline: The assay estimated nucleated cells by amplifying reference gene primers. Only in-frame clones appear in the TCRdb table, and some are missing; sequencing was by immunoSEQ multiplex PCR. That table supplies the V and J calls and clone size; D and trimming were determined from the DNA. The sample records 55,000 to 90,000 clones, around 83% being singletons. Per the germline V gene, CDR1 is SGHRS and CDR2 is YFSETQ. Deletions cut 0 bases from V and 1 base from J, with 7 bases between. The CDR3 length is 14 residues.

The origin of this receptor is an elderly woman with active or convalescent COVID-19. J is TRBJ1-1 and V is TRBV5-1; unclear D gene. The sequencing sample was made of peripheral blood. DNA of the CDR3: TGCGCCAGCAGCTTGGTTTCGGGGAACACTGAAGCTTTCTTT. Translated: CASSLVSGNTEAFF.